The present T cell receptor beta chain was sequenced within a study of monozygotic twins with inflammatory bowel disease. cDNA encoding TCRalpha and TCRbeta underwent two nested PCRs of roughly 15 and 9 cycles, each of which was followed by bead purification. Reanalyzing the 5' RACE reads, TCRdb keeps one entry per CDR3 protein, without DNA. The table counts over 130,000 distinct CDR3 sequences; 2.4% lies in the top ten. The CDR3 has 18 residues. Germline V CDR1 and CDR2: SGDLS, YYNGEE. Every donor provided one blood sample measuring about 2.3 ml. V and J are TRBV9 and TRBJ1-1; TCRdb designates TRBD1, a call that cannot be tested without DNA. The sample consisted of blood. The clonotype originates from a human donor with ulcerative colitis or Crohn's disease, or a healthy co-twin of an affected twin (not recorded which). The CDR3 region is CASSVGGRGAMRNTEAFF.